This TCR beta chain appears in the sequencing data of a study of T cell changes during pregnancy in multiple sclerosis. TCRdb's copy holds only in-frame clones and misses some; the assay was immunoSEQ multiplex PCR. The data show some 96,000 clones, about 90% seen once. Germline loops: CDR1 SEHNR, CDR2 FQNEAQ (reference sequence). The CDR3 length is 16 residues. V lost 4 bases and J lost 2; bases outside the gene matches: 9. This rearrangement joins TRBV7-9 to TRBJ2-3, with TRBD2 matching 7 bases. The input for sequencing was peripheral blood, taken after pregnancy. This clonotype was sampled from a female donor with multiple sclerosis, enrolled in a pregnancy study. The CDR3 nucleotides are TGTGCCAGCAGCTCTCTGGACGGGGGGTTCACAGATACGCAGTATTTT. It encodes CASSSLDGGFTDTQYF.